These 5 T cell receptor beta chains originate from one sample sequenced in a study of T cell responses to AZD1222 COVID-19 vaccine. TCRdb's copy holds only in-frame clones and misses some; the assay was immunoSEQ multiplex PCR. Of about 130,000 clones listed, 93% are singletons. This specimen consisted of peripheral blood, obtained on day 0 of AZD1222 vaccination. All receptors come from an adult in good health.

The rearrangement links TRBV27 to TRBJ2-1, with 7 bases that match TRBD2. Germline values: CDR1 MNHEY, CDR2 SMNVEV (reference sequence). V shed 2 bases and J 2 bases; nucleotides not matched to a gene: 9. The length of the CDR3 is 17 residues. Written as DNA, the CDR3 is TGTGCCAGCAGTTTAATGGGCGGGAGAGAAACCTACAATGAGCAGTTCTTC. It yields the protein CASSLMGGRETYNEQFF.

The genes are TRBV11-2 and TRBJ2-3; the D is unclear. Germline CDR1 is SGHAT and CDR2 is FQNNGV. Trimming pared 4 bases from V and 2 bases from J, leaving 10 bases between. CDR3 size: 14 residues. CDR3 loop: CASSWILDTDTQYF. The CDR3 DNA follows: TGTGCCAGCAGCTGGATCTTAGACACAGATACGCAGTATTTT. Full variable domain (missing parts from reference TRBV11-2 and TRBJ2-3): EAGVAQSPRYKIIEKRQSVAFWCNPISGHATLYWYQQILGQGPKLLIQFQNNGVVDDSQLPKDRFSAERLKGVDSTLKIQPAKLEDSAVYLCASSWILDTDTQYFGPGTRLTVL.

This rearrangement joins TRBV6-5 to TRBJ2-5; 12 bases fit TRBD2. The CDR3 is 15 amino acids. V dropped 7 bases and J dropped 4; count of bases not matched to a gene: 7. CDR1 is MNHEY, CDR2 SVGAGI, per germline. The CDR3: CASISSGRVPETQYF. In DNA form, the CDR3 reads TGTGCCAGCATCTCTAGCGGGAGGGTCCCAGAGACCCAGTACTTC.

The V gene is TRBV6-9, the J gene TRBJ1-1, with D perhaps TRBD1 (6 bases). Germline V CDR1 and CDR2: MNHGY, SVAAGI. The ends were cut back, 2 bases at V and 1 base at J, with 11 bases in the middle. The CDR3 loop spans 15 amino acids. The CDR3 protein is CASSYRGRGNTEAFF. For the CDR3, the DNA is TGTGCCAGCAGTTATCGGGGCAGGGGGAACACTGAAGCTTTCTTT.

The gene calls are TRBV24-1 and TRBJ2-7; TRBD2 aligns across 11 bases. Trimming at V came to 9 bases and at J to 4 bases, leaving 4 bases not matched to a gene. The length of the CDR3 is 13 residues. CDR1 and CDR2 (germline): KGHDR, SFDVKD. The CDR3 DNA is TGTGCCACCCCCGGGACTAGCGGTTACGAGCAGTACTTC. Translated, it gives CATPGTSGYEQYF.